This TCR beta chain came from a study of T cell changes during pregnancy in multiple sclerosis. Clones were read by immunoSEQ multiplex PCR, and TCRdb kept only the in-frame ones, dropping some. Seen here are about 110,000 clones, 90% to 95% observed once, and the top ten hold about 1.5%. The J segment lost 5 bases and the V segment lost 2 bases, leaving 29 bases of the junction unmatched. The V gene's germline CDR1 is KGHSH and CDR2 LQKENI. The CDR3 spans 22 residues. The rearrangement links TRBV18 to TRBJ1-2; 7 bases agree with TRBD1. The sequence was collected from a female donor with multiple sclerosis, enrolled in a pregnancy study. Sequenced here: peripheral blood, sampled in the third trimester of pregnancy. Here the CDR3 DNA reads TGTGCCAGCTCACCATCGCACCGCCCCCCCGATCAAACAGGGGAACCTGTTTATGGCTACACCTTC. It yields the protein CASSPSHRPPDQTGEPVYGYTF.